One sample yielded the 10 T cell receptor beta chains listed below, sequenced in a study of blood T cell repertoires in COVID-19. Libraries were prepared by immunoSEQ multiplex PCR; TCRdb keeps only in-frame clonotypes and omits some of them. The table includes tens of thousands of clones, 90% to 95% detected once. Sequenced: peripheral blood. These receptors came from a woman aged 50 to 65 in a cohort sampled during active COVID-19.

V and J are TRBV7-9 and TRBJ2-7, with a tentative D call TRBD2 (6 bases). The CDR3 is 13 residues long. V was pared by 1 base and J by 4 bases, with 8 bases between. Germline V CDR1 and CDR2: SEHNR, FQNEAQ (reference sequence). CDR3 loop: CASSLDGSYEQYF. Written as DNA, the CDR3 is TGTGCCAGCAGCTTAGACGGGAGTTACGAGCAGTACTTC.

The rearrangement links TRBV2 to TRBJ1-4; 8 bases line up with TRBD1. This CDR3 is 17 amino acids long. Germline CDR1 reads SNHLY; CDR2 reads FYNNEI. V lost 1 base, J lost 0 bases, and 4 bases stayed unmatched. DNA of the CDR3: TGTGCCAGCAGTGAAGAAACAGGGGGTTCAACTAATGAAAAACTGTTTTTT. This codes for CASSEETGGSTNEKLFF.

This chain connects TRBV12-5 to TRBJ2-4; TRBD1 matches at 7 bases. V shed 5 bases and J 4 bases; nucleotides not matched to a gene: 8. CDR3 length equals 15 residues. Germline V gene lookup returns CDR1 LGHNT and CDR2 FRNRAP. The CDR3 sequence is CASGPALTGKNIQYF. CDR3 nucleotides: TGTGCTAGTGGTCCAGCCTTGACAGGGAAAAACATTCAGTACTTC.

V usage is TRBV9 and J usage is TRBJ2-1; 8 positions match TRBD2. The V gene's germline CDR1 is SGDLS and CDR2 YYNGEE. The CDR3 covers 15 residues. V dropped 3 bases and J dropped 8; count of bases not matched to a gene: 10. The CDR3 spells CASSESGRRVDEQFF. The CDR3 bases are TGTGCCAGCAGCGAAAGCGGGAGAAGGGTGGATGAGCAGTTCTTC.

The V gene is TRBV2, the J gene TRBJ2-1; 8 bases line up with TRBD2. The V and J ends lost 11 bases and 9 bases, in that order; junction bases with no gene match: 9. The CDR3 length is 12 residues. CDR1 is SNHLY, CDR2 FYNNEI, per germline. CDR3 sequence reads: CAGRLAGPEQFF. In DNA, the CDR3 is TGTGCCGGGAGATTAGCGGGGCCTGAGCAGTTCTTC. The variable domain in full, completed from reference TRBV2 and TRBJ2-1, reads EPEVTQTPSHQVTQMGQEVILRCVPISNHLYFYWYRQILGQKVEFLVSFYNNEISEKSEIFDDQFSVERPDGSNFTLKIRSTKLEDSAMYFCAGRLAGPEQFFGPGTRLTVL.

The rearrangement joins TRBV2 to TRBJ1-2, with 7 bases fitting TRBD1. V was clipped by 6 bases and J by 8 bases; unmatched bases: 9. Germline CDR1 and CDR2: SNHLY and FYNNEI. The CDR3 length is 13 residues. The CDR3 region has the DNA TGTGCCAGCAGCATAGGGGGCTATCTCGGCTACACCTTC. This encodes CASSIGGYLGYTF.

CDR3 DNA sequence: TGCGCCAGCAGCACGGGACAGGGGTCCTACGAGCAGTACTTC. Its protein is CASSTGQGSYEQYF. The rearrangement uses TRBV4-1 and TRBJ2-7; 10 nucleotides match TRBD1. Germline-derived CDR1 and CDR2 are MGHRA and YSYEKL. This CDR3 is 14 amino acids long. V shed 5 bases and J 1 base; nucleotides not matched to a gene: 2.

V gene TRBV10-3 combines with J gene TRBJ1-3, with D tentatively TRBD1 (5 bases). This CDR3 is 16 amino acids long. Per germline, CDR1 ENHRY and CDR2 SYGVKD. Deletions cut 11 bases from V and 0 bases from J, with 20 bases between. In DNA, the CDR3 is TGTGCCGTCGGCCGAAGACAGCCAACCTCTGGAAACACCATATATTTT. Its protein is CAVGRRQPTSGNTIYF.

This chain uses TRBV5-8 with TRBJ1-4; weak D call: TRBD1 (6 bases). Trimming took off 4 bases at V and 6 bases at J, with 19 bases between the two ends. Germline V gene data show CDR1 as SGHTS and CDR2 as YDEGEE. The CDR3 is made up of 16 amino acids. In DNA, the CDR3 is TGTGCCAGCAGCCCGGGGGGAACAGGGACCCATGAAAAACTGTTTTTT. It specifies CASSPGGTGTHEKLFF.

The chain combines TRBV5-8 with TRBJ2-7; perhaps TRBD2 as D (6 bases). With 4 bases removed from V and 6 bases from J, the gap between germline ends came to 26 bases. This CDR3 is 17 amino acids long. Per the germline V gene, CDR1 is SGHTS and CDR2 is YDEGEE. CDR3 residues: CASSIHWGDQAVAEQYF. For the CDR3, the DNA is TGTGCCAGCAGCATCCATTGGGGGGACCAGGCGGTAGCCGAGCAGTACTTC. Looking up the rest from reference TRBV5-8 and TRBJ2-7 gives the full variable domain: EAGVTQSPTHLIKTRGQQATLRCSPISGHTSVYWYQQALGLGLQFLLWYDEGEERNRGNFPPRFSGRQFPNYSSELNVNALELEDSALYLCASSIHWGDQAVAEQYFGPGTRLTVT.